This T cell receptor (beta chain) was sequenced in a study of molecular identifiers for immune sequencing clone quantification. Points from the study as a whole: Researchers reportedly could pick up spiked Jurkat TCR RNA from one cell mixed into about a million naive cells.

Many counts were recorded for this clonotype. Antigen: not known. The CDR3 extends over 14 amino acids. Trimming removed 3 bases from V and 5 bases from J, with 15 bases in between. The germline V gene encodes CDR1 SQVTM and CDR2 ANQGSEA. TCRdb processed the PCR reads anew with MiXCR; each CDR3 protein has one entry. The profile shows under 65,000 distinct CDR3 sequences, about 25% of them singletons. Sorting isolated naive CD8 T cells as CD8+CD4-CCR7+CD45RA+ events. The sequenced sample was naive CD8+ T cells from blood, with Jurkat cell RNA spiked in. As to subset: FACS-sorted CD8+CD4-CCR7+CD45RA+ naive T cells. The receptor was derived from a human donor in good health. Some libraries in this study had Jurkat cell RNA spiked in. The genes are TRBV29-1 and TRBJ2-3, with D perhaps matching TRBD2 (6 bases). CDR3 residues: CSVDWGPGGDTQYF. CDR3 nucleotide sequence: TGCAGCGTTGATTGGGGTCCCGGGGGAGATACGCAGTATTTT.